Presented here are 21 T cell receptor beta chains from one specimen sequenced in a study of blood T cell repertoires in COVID-19. Sequencing used immunoSEQ multiplex PCR; TCRdb keeps in-frame clones, though not all of them. This repertoire shows fewer than 350,000 clones, 88% found once; its top ten account for over 0.9%. The sample taken for sequencing was PBMCs or T cells enriched from blood (not recorded which). These receptors came from a woman in her thirties who had been exposed to COVID-19.

V usage is TRBV19 and J usage is TRBJ2-2; tentatively, D is TRBD1 (6 bases). The CDR3 consists of 12 residues. V lost 5 bases and J lost 6, with 7 bases in between. Per germline, CDR1 LNHDA and CDR2 SQIVND (reference sequence). The chain's CDR3 is CASSGGSGELFF. The CDR3 DNA sequence: TGTGCCAGTAGTGGGGGCTCCGGGGAGCTGTTTTTT.

The rearrangement uses TRBV19 and TRBJ2-5; 9 bases line up with TRBD2. The CDR3 is 15 residues long. CDR1 is LNHDA and CDR2 is SQIVND in the germline V gene (reference sequence). Losses at the gene ends were 5 bases for V and 4 bases for J; bases not matched to a gene: 8. CDR3 loop: CASSSRGSGGETQYF. In DNA form, the CDR3 reads TGTGCCAGTAGTTCCCGCGGTAGCGGGGGAGAGACCCAGTACTTC. The whole variable domain, remainder taken from reference TRBV19 and TRBJ2-5, is DGGITQSPKYLFRKEGQNVTLSCEQNLNHDAMYWYRQDPGQGLRLIYYSQIVNDFQKGDIAEGYSVSREKKESFPLTVTSAQKNPTAFYLCASSSRGSGGETQYFGPGTRLLVL.

V is TRBV7-3 and J is TRBJ2-6, with D perhaps TRBD1 (6 bases). This CDR3 has 15 amino acids. CDR1 is SGHTA, CDR2 FQGTGA, per germline. Trimming removed 5 bases at V and 0 bases at J, with 8 bases between. This chain's CDR3 is CASSQDSSGANVLTF. In nucleotides, the CDR3 is TGTGCCAGCAGCCAGGACAGCTCTGGGGCCAACGTCCTGACTTTC.

The rearrangement links TRBV27 to TRBJ1-2; 11 bases align to TRBD1. Unmatched junction bases numbered 9, after V lost 6 bases and J lost 0 bases. Germline lookup yields CDR1 MNHEY and CDR2 SMNVEV (reference sequence). The CDR3 is 17 amino acids. The CDR3 nucleotides read TGTGCCAGCAGACCATGGGACAGGGGGAATACTAACTATGGCTACACCTTC. Translated: CASRPWDRGNTNYGYTF.

The chain couples TRBV7-9 to TRBJ2-5; 9 bases match TRBD2. This CDR3 comprises 15 residues. Trimming cost V 5 bases and J 2 bases; bases outside gene matches: 6. CDR1 and CDR2 (germline): SEHNR, FQNEAQ (reference sequence). The DNA of the CDR3 is TGTGCCAGCAGCCAGAGGCTAGCGGGACAAGAGACCCAGTACTTC. The encoded protein is CASSQRLAGQETQYF.

The rearrangement uses TRBV28 and TRBJ1-1; D remains unclear. The CDR3 spans 13 residues. Germline CDR1 MDHEN, CDR2 SYDVKM. The V end lost 4 bases, the J end lost 8 bases, and 14 bases lay between the germline ends. CDR3 nucleotide sequence: TGTGCCAGCAGTTACCCTGGGGAGGGCGAAGCTTTCTTT. As protein: CASSYPGEGEAFF.

The V call is TRBV7-8, the J call TRBJ1-2, with D possibly being TRBD1 (5 bases). Germline-derived CDR1 and CDR2 are SGHVS and FQNEAQ. Trimming took 1 base from V and 5 from J, leaving 14 bases between them. This CDR3 has 15 amino acids. Here the CDR3 DNA reads TGTGCCAGCAGCTTAGGGGGCGGCGGAGGGTATGGCTACACCTTC. Translated, it gives CASSLGGGGGYGYTF.

V gene TRBV27 combines with J gene TRBJ1-1, with D tentatively TRBD1 (6 bases). The germline CDR1 and CDR2 sequences are MNHEY and SMNVEV (reference sequence). Trimming took 6 bases from V and 4 from J, leaving 15 bases between them. The CDR3 extends over 14 amino acids. CDR3 loop: CASRKGNRATEAFF. CDR3 sequence (DNA): TGTGCCAGCAGGAAAGGAAACAGGGCCACTGAAGCTTTCTTT.

V usage is TRBV19 and J usage is TRBJ1-1; tentatively, D is TRBD1 (6 bases). This CDR3 has 16 amino acids. Per the germline V gene, CDR1 is LNHDA and CDR2 is SQIVND (reference sequence). V was clipped by 5 bases and J by 1 base, with 17 bases between them. In nucleotides, the CDR3 is TGTGCCAGTAGTGCGAAAGCGGACAGAACGAACACTGAAGCTTTCTTT. It yields the protein CASSAKADRTNTEAFF.

The rearrangement uses TRBV5-1 and TRBJ2-6; 7 bases match TRBD1. CDR1 is SGHRS, CDR2 YFSETQ, per germline. The CDR3 runs 16 residues. The V gene end was trimmed by 3 bases and the J gene end by 1 base; junction bases not matched to a gene: 4. CDR3 amino acids: CASSWDSLSGANVLTF. CDR3 DNA: TGCGCCAGCAGCTGGGACAGCCTTTCTGGGGCCAACGTCCTGACTTTC.

This chain links TRBV18 with TRBJ2-1; D unclear. The germline V gene encodes CDR1 KGHSH and CDR2 LQKENI. CDR3 size: 15 residues. Trimming pared 3 bases from V and 0 bases from J, leaving 9 bases between. CDR3 sequence: CASSPDLSSYNEQFF. The CDR3 region has the DNA TGTGCCAGCTCACCCGATCTAAGCTCCTACAATGAGCAGTTCTTC.

The chain combines TRBV24-1 with TRBJ1-5, with D perhaps matching TRBD1 (5 bases). The V end lost 2 bases, the J end lost 6 bases, and 10 bases lay between the germline ends. CDR1 is KGHDR and CDR2 is SFDVKD in the germline V gene. The CDR3 is 14 amino acids. CDR3 sequence (DNA): TGTGCCACCAGTGATTCGGGGGGAGCTCAGCCCCAGCATTTT. The encoded protein is CATSDSGGAQPQHF.

V and J are TRBV7-3 and TRBJ2-1, with TRBD1 as a possible D gene (6 bases). The germline gives CDR1 SGHTA, CDR2 FQGTGA. Between the trimmed V and J ends, which lost 3 bases and 5 bases, there was a span of 11 bases. The CDR3 totals 14 residues. The CDR3 DNA sequence: TGTGCCAGCAGCTTCGGACAGACCAACAATGAGCAGTTCTTC. Translated, it gives CASSFGQTNNEQFF.

The genes are TRBV29-1 and TRBJ1-2; D perhaps matches TRBD1 (5 bases). The CDR3 is 13 amino acids. Trimming took 3 bases from V and 7 from J, leaving 15 bases between them. Germline lookup yields CDR1 SQVTM and CDR2 ANQGSEA. CDR3 bases: TGCAGCGTTGATAGGGAACGGGGGGGTGGCTACACCTTC. Its translation: CSVDRERGGGYTF.

V usage is TRBV19 and J usage is TRBJ1-5; no clear D. The CDR3 has 13 residues. Germline lookup yields CDR1 LNHDA and CDR2 SQIVND (reference sequence). V was shortened by 4 bases and J by 7 bases, with 11 bases between the two germline ends. The CDR3 sequence: CASSRAVGQPQHF. DNA for the CDR3: TGTGCCAGTAGTAGGGCAGTTGGGCAGCCCCAGCATTTT.

The sample holds one count of this clone. This rearrangement joins TRBV10-2 to TRBJ1-4; maybe TRBD1 (5 bases). The CDR3 totals 19 residues. The germline gives CDR1 WSHSY, CDR2 SAAADI. Trimming shortened V by 3 bases and J by 3 bases, and 23 bases separated the two germline ends. In DNA, the CDR3 is TGCGCCAGCAGTGATTTTGCCCAACGACCCGGGGGATCTAATGAAAAACTGTTTTTT. Translation: CASSDFAQRPGGSNEKLFF.

The sample holds one count of this clone. This sequence joins TRBV19 and TRBJ1-5; TRBD1 matches 10 bases. The V and J ends lost 10 bases and 6 bases, in that order; junction bases with no gene match: 12. The CDR3 runs 15 residues. The germline gives CDR1 LNHDA, CDR2 SQIVND (reference sequence). The DNA for the CDR3 is TGTGCCACCTCCCCTTTACGGACAGGGGGTCAGCCCCAGCATTTT. Encoded protein: CATSPLRTGGQPQHF.

The CDR3 bases are TGTGCCAGCAGGGACACGGTCAATCAGCCCCAGCATTTT. Translation: CASRDTVNQPQHF. The chain couples TRBV28 to TRBJ1-5; D perhaps matches TRBD1 (5 bases). Trimming removed 6 bases from V and 3 bases from J, with 9 bases in between. The germline V gene encodes CDR1 MDHEN and CDR2 SYDVKM. There are 13 residues in the CDR3.

This clone has only one observation. The chain is built from TRBV21-1 and TRBJ2-2; the table names TRBD1, a call not compared with the DNA. TRBV21-1 is reported as a pseudogene. This CDR3 comprises 15 residues. The CDR3 DNA sequence: TGTGCCAGCAGCAAGGGGACAGCGGACACCGGGGAGCTGTTTTTT. Protein sequence: CASSKGTADTGELFF.

The chain combines TRBV7-8 with TRBJ1-2, with TRBD1 matching over 9 bases. The CDR3 length is 16 residues. The V segment lost 2 bases and the J segment 4 bases; nucleotides outside the gene matches: 8. Germline CDR1 and CDR2: SGHVS and FQNEAQ. CDR3 sequence reads: CASSLLGQGWGYGYTF. DNA for the CDR3: TGTGCCAGCAGCTTACTGGGACAGGGCTGGGGCTATGGCTACACCTTC.

The V and J genes are TRBV6-5 and TRBJ1-2; D is unclear. The CDR3 is made up of 13 amino acids. The V gene's germline CDR1 is MNHEY and CDR2 SVGAGI. V was trimmed by 4 bases and J by 8 bases, leaving 14 bases between them. The CDR3 loop is CASSSLPRGGYTF. Written as DNA, the CDR3 is TGTGCCAGCAGTTCCTTACCCAGAGGAGGCTACACCTTC.